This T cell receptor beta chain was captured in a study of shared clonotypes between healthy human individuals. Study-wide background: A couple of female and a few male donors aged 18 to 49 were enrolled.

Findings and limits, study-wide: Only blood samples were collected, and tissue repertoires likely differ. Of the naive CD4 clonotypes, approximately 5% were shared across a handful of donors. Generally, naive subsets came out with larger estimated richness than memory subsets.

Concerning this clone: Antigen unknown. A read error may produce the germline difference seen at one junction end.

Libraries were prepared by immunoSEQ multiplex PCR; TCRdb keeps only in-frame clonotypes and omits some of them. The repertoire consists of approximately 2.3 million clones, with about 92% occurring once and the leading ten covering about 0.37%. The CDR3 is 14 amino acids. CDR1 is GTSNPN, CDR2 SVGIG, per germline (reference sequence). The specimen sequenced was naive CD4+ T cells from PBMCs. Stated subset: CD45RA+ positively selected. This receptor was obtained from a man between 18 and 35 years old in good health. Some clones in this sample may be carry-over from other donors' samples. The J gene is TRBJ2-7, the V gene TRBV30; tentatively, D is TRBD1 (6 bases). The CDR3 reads CAWSAYRASNEQYF. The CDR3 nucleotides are TGTGCCTGGAGTGCATACAGGGCCTCCAACGAGCAGTACTTC.